The rows below give T cell receptor beta chains drawn from one sample of a study of vaccination and CD4 T cells after COVID-19. One entry per CDR3 protein results from TCRdb running MiXCR on the PCR reads. The repertoire holds about 10,000 distinct CDR3 sequences, with 45% to 60% as singletons. Their cognate antigens are unknown. Material: CD4+ T cells from blood, cultured in vitro. These receptors were collected from a human donor who had recovered from COVID-19. Each CDR3 is given with its conserved first and last residue. The D gene is left open where the match is weak. Clone size is stated in some rows and not others, as once, few, many or a class when expanded.

v_gene: TRBV7-2; j_gene: TRBJ1-1; d_gene: .; abundance: .; CDR3aa: CASSPPSRGRGTEAFF; CDR3nt: TGTGCCAGCAGCCCTCCCAGCCGGGGGAGAGGCACTGAAGCTTTCTTT
v_gene: TRBV2; j_gene: TRBJ2-7; d_gene: .; abundance: .; CDR3aa: CASSEVYEQYF; CDR3nt: TGTGCCAGCAGTGAAGTATACGAGCAGTACTTC
v_gene: TRBV11-3; j_gene: TRBJ1-2; d_gene: .; abundance: .; CDR3aa: CASSLEGRGGNYGYTF; CDR3nt: TGTGCCAGCAGCTTAGAGGGCAGGGGAGGAAACTATGGCTACACCTTC
v_gene: TRBV14; j_gene: TRBJ1-4; d_gene: .; abundance: .; CDR3aa: CASSPDDFGKLFF; CDR3nt: TGTGCCAGCAGCCCGGACGATTTTGGAAAACTGTTTTTT
v_gene: TRBV27; j_gene: TRBJ2-6; d_gene: TRBD1; abundance: few; CDR3aa: CASTITGGLRGANVLTF; CDR3nt: TGTGCCAGCACCATCACAGGGGGCCTGAGGGGGGCCAACGTCCTGACTTTC
v_gene: TRBV12-5; j_gene: TRBJ1-1; d_gene: .; abundance: .; CDR3aa: CASGWGKTEAFF; CDR3nt: TGTGCTAGTGGTTGGGGGAAGACTGAAGCTTTCTTT
v_gene: TRBV27; j_gene: TRBJ1-2; d_gene: .; abundance: .; CDR3aa: CASSRYSTNYGYTF; CDR3nt: TGTGCCAGCAGTAGGTACAGCACTAACTATGGCTACACCTTC
v_gene: TRBV27; j_gene: TRBJ2-7; d_gene: .; abundance: .; CDR3aa: CASSKQGNSYEQYF; CDR3nt: TGTGCCAGCAGTAAACAGGGCAACTCCTACGAGCAGTACTTC
v_gene: TRBV2; j_gene: TRBJ2-1; d_gene: TRBD2; abundance: .; CDR3aa: CARGEGRFSRNEQFF; CDR3nt: TGTGCCCGAGGGGAGGGGCGCTTTTCGAGGAATGAGCAGTTCTTC
v_gene: TRBV19; j_gene: TRBJ1-1; d_gene: .; abundance: .; CDR3aa: CASSFRGMNTEAFF; CDR3nt: TGTGCCAGTAGTTTCCGGGGAATGAACACTGAAGCTTTCTTT
v_gene: TRBV5-4; j_gene: TRBJ2-2; d_gene: .; abundance: few; CDR3aa: CASSLKQVNTGELFF; CDR3nt: TGTGCCAGCAGCTTAAAGCAGGTGAACACCGGGGAGCTGTTTTTT
v_gene: TRBV5-3; j_gene: TRBJ2-5; d_gene: .; abundance: .; CDR3aa: CASSFSLAGETQYF; CDR3nt: TGTGCCAGCAGCTTCAGTCTAGCAGGCGAGACCCAGTACTTC
v_gene: TRBV4-2; j_gene: TRBJ1-5; d_gene: TRBD1; abundance: .; CDR3aa: CASSQADRDVQPQHF; CDR3nt: TGTGCCAGCAGCCAAGCCGACAGGGACGTTCAGCCCCAGCATTTT
v_gene: TRBV7-8; j_gene: TRBJ1-1; d_gene: .; abundance: few; CDR3aa: CASSLSRVGVTEAFF; CDR3nt: TGTGCCAGCAGCTTGTCAAGGGTTGGGGTAACTGAAGCTTTCTTT
v_gene: TRBV20-1; j_gene: TRBJ1-2; d_gene: .; abundance: .; CDR3aa: CSAREPGQVSYGYTF; CDR3nt: TGCAGTGCTAGGGAACCAGGGCAGGTTTCCTATGGCTACACCTTC
v_gene: TRBV7-9; j_gene: TRBJ2-3; d_gene: .; abundance: .; CDR3aa: CASSSTGTQYF; CDR3nt: TGTGCCAGCAGTTCCACGGGGACGCAGTATTTT
v_gene: TRBV11-3; j_gene: TRBJ1-2; d_gene: .; abundance: .; CDR3aa: CASSFLQGGYYGYTF; CDR3nt: TGTGCCAGCAGCTTCCTCCAGGGTGGGTACTATGGCTACACCTTC
v_gene: TRBV11-2; j_gene: TRBJ1-3; d_gene: .; abundance: .; CDR3aa: CASSRVKGSSGNTIYF; CDR3nt: TGTGCCAGCAGCCGAGTCAAAGGGAGCTCTGGAAACACCATATATTTT
v_gene: TRBV12-5; j_gene: TRBJ1-5; d_gene: .; abundance: .; CDR3aa: CASGLGTDPTGQPQHF; CDR3nt: TGTGCTAGTGGTTTGGGGACAGATCCTACCGGTCAGCCCCAGCATTTT
v_gene: TRBV27; j_gene: TRBJ2-2; d_gene: TRBD1; abundance: .; CDR3aa: CAAKRLTPTGSGELFF; CDR3nt: TGTGCCGCGAAGAGACTTACCCCGACAGGGAGCGGGGAGCTGTTTTTT
v_gene: TRBV9; j_gene: TRBJ2-3; d_gene: .; abundance: .; CDR3aa: CASSRSQSANTQYF; CDR3nt: TGTGCCAGCTCCCGTTCACAGTCGGCCAATACGCAGTATTTT
v_gene: TRBV11-2; j_gene: TRBJ2-2; d_gene: TRBD2; abundance: .; CDR3aa: CASSLRLAGNTGELFF; CDR3nt: TGTGCCAGCAGCTTACGACTAGCGGGGAACACCGGGGAGCTGTTTTTT
v_gene: TRBV11-2; j_gene: TRBJ1-1; d_gene: .; abundance: .; CDR3aa: CASSPQELRGGTEAFF; CDR3nt: TGTGCCAGCAGCCCCCAAGAGTTGAGGGGTGGCACTGAAGCTTTCTTT
v_gene: TRBV12-3/TRBV12-4; j_gene: TRBJ1-6; d_gene: .; abundance: .; CDR3aa: CASSFKGRVGGNSPLHF; CDR3nt: TGTGCCAGCAGTTTTAAGGGCAGGGTAGGAGGTAATTCACCCCTCCACTTT
v_gene: TRBV4-1; j_gene: TRBJ2-1; d_gene: TRBD2; abundance: few; CDR3aa: CASSLLGLAGGNEQFF; CDR3nt: TGCGCCAGCAGCCTCCTCGGACTAGCGGGGGGAAATGAGCAGTTCTTC
v_gene: TRBV12-3/TRBV12-4; j_gene: TRBJ1-1; d_gene: TRBD1; abundance: .; CDR3aa: CASSFTGAEAFF; CDR3nt: TGTGCCAGCAGTTTCACAGGGGCTGAAGCTTTCTTT
v_gene: TRBV30; j_gene: TRBJ1-1; d_gene: .; abundance: .; CDR3aa: CAWTTGGLERAFF; CDR3nt: TGTGCCTGGACCACCGGGGGGCTTGAAAGGGCTTTCTTT
v_gene: TRBV2; j_gene: TRBJ1-5; d_gene: TRBD1; abundance: .; CDR3aa: CASTGGYGNQPQHF; CDR3nt: TGTGCCAGCACAGGGGGGTACGGCAATCAGCCCCAGCATTTT
v_gene: TRBV20-1; j_gene: TRBJ2-2; d_gene: TRBD2; abundance: .; CDR3aa: CSARDPSGGPNTGELFF; CDR3nt: TGCAGTGCTAGAGATCCCAGCGGGGGCCCGAACACCGGGGAGCTGTTTTTT
v_gene: TRBV7-2; j_gene: TRBJ2-4; d_gene: .; abundance: .; CDR3aa: CASSLFSGDIQYF; CDR3nt: TGTGCCAGCAGCTTATTCTCAGGGGACATTCAGTACTTC
v_gene: TRBV12-3/TRBV12-4; j_gene: TRBJ1-1; d_gene: TRBD1; abundance: .; CDR3aa: CASSWGTGGNTEAFF; CDR3nt: TGTGCCAGCAGTTGGGGTACAGGGGGGAACACTGAAGCTTTCTTT
v_gene: TRBV25-1; j_gene: TRBJ1-2; d_gene: .; abundance: .; CDR3aa: CASSAYGDLYGYTF; CDR3nt: TGTGCCAGCAGTGCGTACGGGGACCTCTATGGCTACACCTTC
v_gene: TRBV7-2; j_gene: TRBJ1-1; d_gene: .; abundance: .; CDR3aa: CASSASTGTSNTEAFF; CDR3nt: TGTGCCAGCAGCGCCTCCACAGGGACCTCGAACACTGAAGCTTTCTTT